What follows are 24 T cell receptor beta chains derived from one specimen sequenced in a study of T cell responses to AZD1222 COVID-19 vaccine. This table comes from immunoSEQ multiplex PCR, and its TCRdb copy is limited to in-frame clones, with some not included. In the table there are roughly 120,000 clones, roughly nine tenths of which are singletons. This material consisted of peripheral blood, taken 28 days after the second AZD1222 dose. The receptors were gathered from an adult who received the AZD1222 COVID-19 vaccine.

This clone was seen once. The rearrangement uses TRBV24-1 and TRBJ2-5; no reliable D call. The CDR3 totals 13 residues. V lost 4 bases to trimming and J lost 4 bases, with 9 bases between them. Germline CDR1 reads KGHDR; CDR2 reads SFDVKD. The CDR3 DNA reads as TGTGCCACCAGTGACCCTTCCCGAGAGACCCAGTACTTC. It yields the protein CATSDPSRETQYF.

The CDR3 loop is CASSRDQTPQFF. In DNA form, the CDR3 reads TGTGCCAGCAGCAGAGACCAGACCCCTCAGTTCTTC. This rearrangement joins TRBV7-3 to TRBJ2-1; D remains unclear. This CDR3 contains 12 residues. CDR1 and CDR2 (germline): SGHTA, FQGTGA. Trimming removed 5 bases at V and 13 bases at J, with 15 bases between.

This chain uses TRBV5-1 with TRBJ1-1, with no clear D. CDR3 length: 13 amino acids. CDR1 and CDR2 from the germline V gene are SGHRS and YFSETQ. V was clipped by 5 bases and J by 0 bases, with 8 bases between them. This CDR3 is CASRDSMNTEAFF. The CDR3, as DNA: TGCGCCAGCAGGGACTCTATGAACACTGAAGCTTTCTTT.

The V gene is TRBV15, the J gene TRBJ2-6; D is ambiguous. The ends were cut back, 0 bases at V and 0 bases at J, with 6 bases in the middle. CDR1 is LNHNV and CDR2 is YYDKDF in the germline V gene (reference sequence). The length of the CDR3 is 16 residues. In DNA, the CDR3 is TGTGCCACCAGCAGAGATGGAGACTCTGGGGCCAACGTCCTGACTTTC. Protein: CATSRDGDSGANVLTF.

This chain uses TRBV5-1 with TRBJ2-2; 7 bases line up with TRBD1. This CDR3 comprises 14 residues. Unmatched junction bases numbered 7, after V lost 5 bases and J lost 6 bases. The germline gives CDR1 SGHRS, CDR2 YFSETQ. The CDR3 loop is CASRDRSGSGELFF. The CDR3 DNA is TGCGCCAGCAGGGACAGGAGTGGTTCCGGGGAGCTGTTTTTT.

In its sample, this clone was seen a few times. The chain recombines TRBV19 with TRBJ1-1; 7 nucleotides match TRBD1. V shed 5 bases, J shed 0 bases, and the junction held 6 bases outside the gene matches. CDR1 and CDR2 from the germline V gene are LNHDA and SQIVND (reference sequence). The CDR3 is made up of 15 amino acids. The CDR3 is CASSLGQAVNTEAFF. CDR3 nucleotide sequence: TGTGCCAGTAGTTTAGGACAGGCCGTGAACACTGAAGCTTTCTTT.

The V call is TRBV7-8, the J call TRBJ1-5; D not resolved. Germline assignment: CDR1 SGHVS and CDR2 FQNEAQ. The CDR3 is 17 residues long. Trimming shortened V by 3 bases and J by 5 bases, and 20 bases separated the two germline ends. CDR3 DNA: TGTGCCAGCAGCTTCCTTGGGAGCCCGAGGGCCGATCAGCCCCAGCATTTT. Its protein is CASSFLGSPRADQPQHF.

DNA for the CDR3: TGCGCCAGCAGTGAGTCTGACAGCCCTTCGGGGTTCTTC. Protein sequence: CASSESDSPSGFF. This sequence joins TRBV10-1 and TRBJ2-1; tentative D call: TRBD1 (5 bases). Germline CDR1 reads WNHNN; CDR2 reads SYGVQD (reference sequence). V was trimmed by 0 bases and J by 15 bases, leaving 15 bases between them. This CDR3 has 13 amino acids.

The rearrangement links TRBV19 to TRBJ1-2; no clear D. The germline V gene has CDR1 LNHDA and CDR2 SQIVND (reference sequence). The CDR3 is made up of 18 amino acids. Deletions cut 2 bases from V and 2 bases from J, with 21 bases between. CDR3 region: CASSITPPSLLINYGYTF. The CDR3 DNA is TGTGCCAGTAGTATAACCCCGCCCTCGCTGTTAATCAACTATGGCTACACCTTC.

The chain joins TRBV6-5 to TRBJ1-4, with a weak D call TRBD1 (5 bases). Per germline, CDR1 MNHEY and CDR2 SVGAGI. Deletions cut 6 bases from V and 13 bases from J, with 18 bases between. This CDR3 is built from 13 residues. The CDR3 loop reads CASRRDGSYRLFF. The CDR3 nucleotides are TGTGCCAGCAGACGGGACGGTTCTTATAGACTGTTTTTT.

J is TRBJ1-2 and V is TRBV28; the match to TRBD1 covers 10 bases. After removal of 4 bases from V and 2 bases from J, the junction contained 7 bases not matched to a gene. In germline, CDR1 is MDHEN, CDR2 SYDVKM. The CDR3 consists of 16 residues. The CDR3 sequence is CASSSTTGGENYGYTF. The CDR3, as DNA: TGTGCCAGCAGTTCCACGACAGGGGGCGAGAACTATGGCTACACCTTC.

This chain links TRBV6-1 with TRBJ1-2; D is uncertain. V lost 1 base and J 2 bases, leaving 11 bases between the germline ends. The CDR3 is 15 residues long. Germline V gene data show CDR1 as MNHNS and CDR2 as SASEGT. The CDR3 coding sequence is TGTGCCAGCAGTGAAGAGGTTACCTTCAACTATGGCTACACCTTC. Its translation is CASSEEVTFNYGYTF.

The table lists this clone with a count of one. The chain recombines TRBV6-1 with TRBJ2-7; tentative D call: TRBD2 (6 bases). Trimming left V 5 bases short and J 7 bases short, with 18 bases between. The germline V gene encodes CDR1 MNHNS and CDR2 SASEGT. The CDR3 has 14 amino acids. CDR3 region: CASSLRGRTWEQYF. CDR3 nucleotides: TGTGCCAGCAGTCTGCGGGGCCGCACTTGGGAGCAGTACTTC.

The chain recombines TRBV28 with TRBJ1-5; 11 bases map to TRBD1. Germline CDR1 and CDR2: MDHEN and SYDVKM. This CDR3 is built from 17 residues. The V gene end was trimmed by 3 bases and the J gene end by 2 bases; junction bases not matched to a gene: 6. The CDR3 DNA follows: TGTGCCAGCAGTTTGGAAGGACAGGGGGCGGGCAATCAGCCCCAGCATTTT. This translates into CASSLEGQGAGNQPQHF.

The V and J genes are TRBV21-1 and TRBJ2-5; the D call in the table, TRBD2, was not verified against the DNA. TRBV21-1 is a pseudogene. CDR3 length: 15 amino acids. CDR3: CASASGLAGEETQYF. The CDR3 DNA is TGTGCCAGCGCCTCGGGGCTAGCGGGAGAAGAGACCCAGTACTTC.

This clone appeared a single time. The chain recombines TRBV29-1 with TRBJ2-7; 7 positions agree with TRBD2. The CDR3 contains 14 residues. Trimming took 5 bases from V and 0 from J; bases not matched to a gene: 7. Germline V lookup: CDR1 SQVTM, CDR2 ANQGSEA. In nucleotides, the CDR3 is TGCAGCGTTTTCGCTAGCGGAAACTCCTACGAGCAGTACTTC. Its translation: CSVFASGNSYEQYF.

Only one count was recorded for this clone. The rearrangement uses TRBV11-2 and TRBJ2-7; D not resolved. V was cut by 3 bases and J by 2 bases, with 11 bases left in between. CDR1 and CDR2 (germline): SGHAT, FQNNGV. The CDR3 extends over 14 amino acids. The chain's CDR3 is CASSFLKAPYEQYF. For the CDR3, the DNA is TGTGCCAGCAGCTTTCTTAAAGCCCCCTACGAGCAGTACTTC.

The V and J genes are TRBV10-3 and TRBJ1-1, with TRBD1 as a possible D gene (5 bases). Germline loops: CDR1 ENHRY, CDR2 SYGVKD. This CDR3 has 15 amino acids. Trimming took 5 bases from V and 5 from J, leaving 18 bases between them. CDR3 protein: CAISQTGTRGTEAFF. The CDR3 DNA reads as TGTGCCATCAGTCAGACCGGGACTCGGGGGACTGAAGCTTTCTTT.

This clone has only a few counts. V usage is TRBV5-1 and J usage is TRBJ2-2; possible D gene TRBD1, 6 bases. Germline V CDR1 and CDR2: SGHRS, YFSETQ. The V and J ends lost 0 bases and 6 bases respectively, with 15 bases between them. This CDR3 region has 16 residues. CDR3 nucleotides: TGCGCCAGCAGCTTGGCCGGGGACATCCGATCCGGGGAGCTGTTTTTT. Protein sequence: CASSLAGDIRSGELFF.

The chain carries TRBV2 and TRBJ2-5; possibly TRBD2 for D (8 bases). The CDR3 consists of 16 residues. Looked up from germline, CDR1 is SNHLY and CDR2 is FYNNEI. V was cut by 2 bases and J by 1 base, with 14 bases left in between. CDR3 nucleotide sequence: TGTGCCAGCAGTGAAAGGGGGCGGGAGGCCCAAGAGACCCAGTACTTC. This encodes CASSERGREAQETQYF.

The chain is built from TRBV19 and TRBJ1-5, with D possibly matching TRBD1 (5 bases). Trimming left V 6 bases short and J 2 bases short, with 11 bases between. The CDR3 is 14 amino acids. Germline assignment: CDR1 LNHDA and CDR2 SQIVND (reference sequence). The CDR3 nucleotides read TGTGCCAGTAGGGGACCTTACGGCAATCAGCCCCAGCATTTT. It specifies CASRGPYGNQPQHF.

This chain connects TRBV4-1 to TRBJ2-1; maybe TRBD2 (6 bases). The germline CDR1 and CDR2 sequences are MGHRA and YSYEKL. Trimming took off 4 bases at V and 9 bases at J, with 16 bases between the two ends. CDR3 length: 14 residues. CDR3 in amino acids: CASSPGASAGEQFF. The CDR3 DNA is TGCGCCAGCAGCCCGGGAGCTAGCGCGGGTGAGCAGTTCTTC.

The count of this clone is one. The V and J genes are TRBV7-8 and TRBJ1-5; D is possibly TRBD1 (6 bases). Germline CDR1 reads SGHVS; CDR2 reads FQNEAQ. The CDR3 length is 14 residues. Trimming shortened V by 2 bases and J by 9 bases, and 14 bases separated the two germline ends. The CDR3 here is CASSLQQGGGPQHF. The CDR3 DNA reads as TGTGCCAGCAGCTTACAACAGGGTGGCGGGCCCCAGCATTTT.

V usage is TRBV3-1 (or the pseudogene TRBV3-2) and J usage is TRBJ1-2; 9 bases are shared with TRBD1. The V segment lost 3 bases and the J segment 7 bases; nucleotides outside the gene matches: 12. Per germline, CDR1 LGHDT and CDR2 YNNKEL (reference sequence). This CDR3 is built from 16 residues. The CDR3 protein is CASSHYRDRGWRGYTF. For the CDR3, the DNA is TGTGCCAGCAGCCACTACCGCGACAGGGGGTGGCGTGGCTACACCTTC.